This T cell receptor (beta chain) was identified in a study of T cells in Graves' hyperthyroidism and ophthalmopathy. Study conclusions and caveats: Blood samples included most of the expanded thyroid clonotypes exceeding 0.001.

A remark on this clonotype: The antigen is undetermined. Since a much larger clone is just one base distant, this may be a read error.

Using RNA transcripts as the source, TCR beta CDR3 regions were amplified. The HTBI primer set served for first-round RT-PCR of the TCR CDR3. One entry per CDR3 protein results from TCRdb running MiXCR on the multiplex PCR reads. The sample lists over 650,000 distinct CDR3 sequences, about 45% occurring once. This CDR3 is 13 amino acids long. Per the germline V gene, CDR1 is SQVTM and CDR2 is ANQGSEA. The junction had 6 bases not matched to a gene; V was cut back by 5 bases and J by 4 bases. Uncontrolled infection, other autoimmune disease, pregnancy and lactation each barred patients from inclusion. Material for sequencing was peripheral blood or thyroid tissue (not recorded which). The rearrangement joins TRBV29-1 to TRBJ2-7, with 9 bases that match TRBD1. The receptor's source is an adult man with Graves' disease, either hyperthyroidism or ophthalmopathy (not recorded which). The CDR3 is CSVLGQGLYEQYF. The CDR3 DNA follows: TGCAGCGTTCTCGGACAGGGGCTTTACGAGCAGTACTTC.